Below, 8 T cell receptor beta chains from the same sample are listed, as sequenced in a study of blood T cells in healthy people across ages. Combining a sample-barcoded 5' primer with a J-beta primer mix, a second PCR ran for roughly 6 to 11 cycles. TCRdb called the 5' RACE reads again in MiXCR, with one record for every CDR3 protein. The table shows about a million distinct CDR3 sequences, with around 48% occurring only once. Sequenced input: blood. These receptors were taken from a young man in good health.

V and J are TRBV20-1 and TRBJ2-1; tentative D call: TRBD2 (6 bases). Looked up from germline, CDR1 is DFQATT and CDR2 is SNEGSKA (reference sequence). The CDR3 consists of 14 residues. The ends were cut back, 2 bases at V and 1 base at J, with 9 bases in the middle. The CDR3 coding sequence is TGCAGTGCTAGAATGGGGGGATCCTACAATGAGCAGTTCTTC. This gives the protein CSARMGGSYNEQFF.

The rearrangement links TRBV7-6 to TRBJ2-7, with D possibly matching TRBD2 (6 bases). Per the germline V gene, CDR1 is SGHVS and CDR2 is FNYEAQ. The CDR3 extends over 15 amino acids. Trimming took off 3 bases at V and 4 bases at J, with 16 bases between the two ends. CDR3 residues: CASSFGGAAGYEQYF. CDR3 sequence (DNA): TGTGCCAGCAGCTTTGGAGGGGCCGCCGGGTACGAGCAGTACTTC. Together with reference TRBV7-6 and TRBJ2-7, the CDR3 gives the full variable domain: GAGVSQSPRYKVTKRGQDVALRCDPISGHVSLYWYRQALGQGPEFLTYFNYEAQQDKSGLPNDRFSAERPEGSISTLTIQRTEQRDSAMYRCASSFGGAAGYEQYFGPGTRLTVT.

This sequence joins TRBV30 and TRBJ1-2, with a possible D match to TRBD1 (6 bases). Germline lookup yields CDR1 GTSNPN and CDR2 SVGIG (reference sequence). V dropped 2 bases and J dropped 7 bases, with 8 bases sitting between them. CDR3 length equals 11 residues. CDR3 DNA sequence: TGTGCCTGGAGTCACAGGGTTGGCTACACCTTC. It yields the protein CAWSHRVGYTF.

The V and J genes are TRBV12-3 or TRBV12-4 and TRBJ2-1, with 8 nucleotides matching TRBD2. The CDR3 contains 14 residues. Germline trimming cut 5 bases from V and 10 bases from J; bases unmatched to any gene: 10. In DNA form, the CDR3 reads TGTGCCAGCAGTCCCGGACTAGCATTCGACGAGCAGTTCTTC. Encoded protein: CASSPGLAFDEQFF.

V usage is TRBV3-1 and J usage is TRBJ1-5, with D possibly TRBD1 on 5 matching bases. The CDR3 loop spans 15 amino acids. Trimming pared 4 bases from V and 2 bases from J, leaving 12 bases between. Germline values: CDR1 LGHDT, CDR2 YNNKEL (reference sequence). CDR3 residues: CASSLRLGGNQPQHF. Written as DNA, the CDR3 is TGTGCCAGCAGCCTCCGATTGGGGGGCAATCAGCCCCAGCATTTT.

CDR3 in amino acids: CSAGDYGYTF. The CDR3 nucleotides are TGCAGTGCTGGGGACTATGGCTACACCTTC. The V call is TRBV20-1, the J call TRBJ1-2; D remains unclear. Germline assignment: CDR1 DFQATT and CDR2 SNEGSKA (reference sequence). This CDR3 spans 10 amino acids. Between the trimmed V and J ends, which lost 5 bases and 3 bases, there was a span of 4 bases.

In this sample, this clonotype turned up once. This sequence joins TRBV20-1 and TRBJ1-1; perhaps TRBD1 as D (6 bases). Germline-derived CDR1 and CDR2 are DFQATT and SNEGSKA (reference sequence). Trimming removed 5 bases from V and 4 bases from J, with 14 bases in between. The CDR3 contains 13 residues. CDR3 region: CSAENRAGTEAFF. The CDR3 coding sequence is TGCAGTGCTGAAAACAGGGCCGGCACTGAAGCTTTCTTT.

This clonotype was seen more than once but under ten times. The V and J genes are TRBV7-2 and TRBJ2-3, with D possibly matching TRBD2 (7 bases). V was pared by 4 bases and J by 5 bases, with 19 bases between. This CDR3 has 16 residues. Germline V gene data show CDR1 as SGHTA and CDR2 as FQGNSA. CDR3 amino acids: CASSSEAGRGGDTQYF. CDR3 DNA: TGTGCCAGCAGCTCAGAGGCGGGGAGGGGGGGAGATACGCAGTATTTT. Together with reference TRBV7-2 and TRBJ2-3, the CDR3 gives the full variable domain: GAGVSQSPSNKVTEKGKDVELRCDPISGHTALYWYRQSLGQGLEFLIYFQGNSAPDKSGLPSDRFSAERTGGSVSTLTIQRTQQEDSAVYLCASSSEAGRGGDTQYFGPGTRLTVL.